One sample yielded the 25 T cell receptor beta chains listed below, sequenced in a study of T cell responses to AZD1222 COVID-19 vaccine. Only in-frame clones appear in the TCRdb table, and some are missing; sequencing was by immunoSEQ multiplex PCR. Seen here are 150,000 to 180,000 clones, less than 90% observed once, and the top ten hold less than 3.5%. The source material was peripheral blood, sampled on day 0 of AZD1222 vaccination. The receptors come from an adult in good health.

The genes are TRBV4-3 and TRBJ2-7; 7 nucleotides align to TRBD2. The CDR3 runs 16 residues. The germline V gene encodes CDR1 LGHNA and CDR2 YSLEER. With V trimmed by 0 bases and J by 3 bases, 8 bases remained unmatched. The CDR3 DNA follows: TGCGCCAGCAGCCAAGAACGGGGGGTGGGACTCTACGAGCAGTACTTC. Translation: CASSQERGVGLYEQYF.

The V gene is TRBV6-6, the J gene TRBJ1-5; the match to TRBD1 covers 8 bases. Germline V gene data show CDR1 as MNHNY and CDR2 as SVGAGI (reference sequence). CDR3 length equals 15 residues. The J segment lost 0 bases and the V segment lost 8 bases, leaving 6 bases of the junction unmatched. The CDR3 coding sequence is TGTGCCAGCGCGACAGGGGCCTATAGCAATCAGCCCCAGCATTTT. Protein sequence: CASATGAYSNQPQHF.

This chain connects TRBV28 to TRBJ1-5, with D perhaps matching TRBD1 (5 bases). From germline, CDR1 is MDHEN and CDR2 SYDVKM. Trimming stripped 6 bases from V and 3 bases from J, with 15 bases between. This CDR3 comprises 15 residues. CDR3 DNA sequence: TGTGCCAGCAGACGCCCTGACAGTCCCAATCAGCCCCAGCATTTT. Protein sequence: CASRRPDSPNQPQHF.

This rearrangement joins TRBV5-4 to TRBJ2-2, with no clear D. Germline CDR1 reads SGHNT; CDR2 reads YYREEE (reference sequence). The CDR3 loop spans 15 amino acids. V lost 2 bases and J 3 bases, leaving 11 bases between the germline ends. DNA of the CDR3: TGTGCCAGCAGCTTTTGGGCAGCCGACACCGGGGAGCTGTTTTTT. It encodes CASSFWAADTGELFF.

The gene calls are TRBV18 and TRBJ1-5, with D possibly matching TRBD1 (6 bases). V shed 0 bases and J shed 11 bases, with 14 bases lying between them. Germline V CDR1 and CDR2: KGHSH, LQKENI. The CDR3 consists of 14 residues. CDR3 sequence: CASSPPADSGAQHF. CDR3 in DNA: TGTGCCAGCTCACCACCCGCGGACAGCGGGGCCCAGCATTTT.

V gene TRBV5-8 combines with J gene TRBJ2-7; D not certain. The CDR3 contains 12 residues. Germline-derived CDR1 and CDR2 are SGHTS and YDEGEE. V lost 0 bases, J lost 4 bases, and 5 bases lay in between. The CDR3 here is CASSLGRYEQYF. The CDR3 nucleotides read TGTGCCAGCAGCTTGGGTCGGTACGAGCAGTACTTC.

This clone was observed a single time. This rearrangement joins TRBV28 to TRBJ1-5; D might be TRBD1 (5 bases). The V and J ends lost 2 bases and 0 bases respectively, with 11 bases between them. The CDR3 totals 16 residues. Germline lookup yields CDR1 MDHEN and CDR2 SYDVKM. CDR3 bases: TGTGCCAGCAGTTTAAAGGGACTGAATAGCAATCAGCCCCAGCATTTT. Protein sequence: CASSLKGLNSNQPQHF. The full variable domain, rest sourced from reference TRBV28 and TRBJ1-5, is DVKVTQSSRYLVKRTGEKVFLECVQDMDHENMFWYRQDPGLGLRLIYFSYDVKMKEKGDIPEGYSVSREKKERFSLILESASTNQTSMYLCASSLKGLNSNQPQHFGDGTRLSIL.

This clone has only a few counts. The CDR3 loop reads CASSQDMNTEAFF. The DNA of the CDR3 is TGTGCCAGCAGCCAGGATATGAACACTGAAGCTTTCTTT. The rearrangement uses TRBV14 and TRBJ1-1; D gene uncertain. Per the germline V gene, CDR1 is SGHDN and CDR2 is FVKESK. V lost 3 bases and J lost 0, with 5 bases in between. This CDR3 spans 13 amino acids.

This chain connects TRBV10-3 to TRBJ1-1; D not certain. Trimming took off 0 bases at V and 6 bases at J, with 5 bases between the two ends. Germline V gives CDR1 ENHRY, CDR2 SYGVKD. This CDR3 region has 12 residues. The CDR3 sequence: CAISESAAEAFF. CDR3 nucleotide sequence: TGTGCCATCAGTGAGTCGGCGGCTGAAGCTTTCTTT.

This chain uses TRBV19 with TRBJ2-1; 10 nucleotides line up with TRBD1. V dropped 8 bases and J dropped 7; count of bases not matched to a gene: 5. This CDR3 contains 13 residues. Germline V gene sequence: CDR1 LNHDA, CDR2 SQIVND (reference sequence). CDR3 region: CASAGTGENEQFF. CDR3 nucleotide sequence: TGTGCCAGTGCCGGGACAGGGGAGAATGAGCAGTTCTTC. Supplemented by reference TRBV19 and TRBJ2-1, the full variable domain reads DGGITQSPKYLFRKEGQNVTLSCEQNLNHDAMYWYRQDPGQGLRLIYYSQIVNDFQKGDIAEGYSVSREKKESFPLTVTSAQKNPTAFYLCASAGTGENEQFFGPGTRLTVL.

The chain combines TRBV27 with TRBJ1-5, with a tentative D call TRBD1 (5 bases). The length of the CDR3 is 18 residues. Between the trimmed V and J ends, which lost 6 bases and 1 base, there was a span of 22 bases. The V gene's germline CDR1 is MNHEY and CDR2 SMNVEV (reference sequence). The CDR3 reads CASRDFGAQGISNQPQHF. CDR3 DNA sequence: TGTGCCAGCAGGGACTTTGGGGCCCAGGGAATAAGCAATCAGCCCCAGCATTTT.

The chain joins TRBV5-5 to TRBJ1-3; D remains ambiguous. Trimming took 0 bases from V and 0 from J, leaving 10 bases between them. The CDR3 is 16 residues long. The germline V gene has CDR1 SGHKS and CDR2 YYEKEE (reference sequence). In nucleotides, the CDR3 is TGTGCCAGCAGCTTGGAGGCCGTATCCTCTGGAAACACCATATATTTT. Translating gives CASSLEAVSSGNTIYF.

The CDR3 coding sequence is TGTGCCAGCAGTCCACGGACAGGGGGCGCGACCTATGGCTACACCTTC. Amino acid sequence: CASSPRTGGATYGYTF. The chain uses TRBV27 and TRBJ1-2; TRBD1 matches at 11 bases. The CDR3 is 16 amino acids. The V gene end was trimmed by 5 bases and the J gene end by 4 bases; junction bases not matched to a gene: 9. Germline-derived CDR1 and CDR2 are MNHEY and SMNVEV (reference sequence).

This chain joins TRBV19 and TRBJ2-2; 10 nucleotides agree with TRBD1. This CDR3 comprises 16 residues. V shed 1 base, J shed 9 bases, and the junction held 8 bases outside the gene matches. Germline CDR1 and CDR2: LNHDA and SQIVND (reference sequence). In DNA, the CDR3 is TGTGCCAGTAGTATAGGAGGGACAGGGGTGGTACGGGAGCTGTTTTTT. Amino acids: CASSIGGTGVVRELFF.

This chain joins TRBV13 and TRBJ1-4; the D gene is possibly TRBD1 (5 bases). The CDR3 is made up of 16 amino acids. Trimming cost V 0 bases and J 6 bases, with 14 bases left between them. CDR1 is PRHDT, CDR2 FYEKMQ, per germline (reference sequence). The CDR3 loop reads CASSLGLAGRDEKLFF. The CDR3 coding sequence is TGTGCCAGCAGCTTAGGCCTGGCAGGGAGGGATGAAAAACTGTTTTTT.

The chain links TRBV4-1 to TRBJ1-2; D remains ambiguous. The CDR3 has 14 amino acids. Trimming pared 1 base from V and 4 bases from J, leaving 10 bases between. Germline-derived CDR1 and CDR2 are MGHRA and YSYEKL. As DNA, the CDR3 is TGCGCCAGCAGCCAAGGTCGCGTCATCTATGGCTACACCTTC. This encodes CASSQGRVIYGYTF.

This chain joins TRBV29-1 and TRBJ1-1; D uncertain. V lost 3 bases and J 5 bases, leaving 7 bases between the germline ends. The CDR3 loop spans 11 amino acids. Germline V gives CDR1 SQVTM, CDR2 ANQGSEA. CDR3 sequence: CSVDRITEAFF. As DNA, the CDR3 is TGCAGCGTTGACCGGATAACTGAAGCTTTCTTT.

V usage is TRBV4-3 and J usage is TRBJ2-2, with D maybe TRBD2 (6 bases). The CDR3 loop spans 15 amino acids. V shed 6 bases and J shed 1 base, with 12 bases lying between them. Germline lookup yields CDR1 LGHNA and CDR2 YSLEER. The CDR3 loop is CASRPGLLNTGELFF. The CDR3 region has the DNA TGCGCCAGCAGGCCGGGACTCCTGAACACCGGGGAGCTGTTTTTT.

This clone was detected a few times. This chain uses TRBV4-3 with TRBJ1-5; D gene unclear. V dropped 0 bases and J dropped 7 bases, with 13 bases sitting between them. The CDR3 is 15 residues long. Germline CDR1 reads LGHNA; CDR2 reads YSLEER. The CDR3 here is CASSQEFHRQQPQHF. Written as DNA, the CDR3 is TGCGCCAGCAGCCAAGAATTCCACCGGCAGCAGCCCCAGCATTTT.

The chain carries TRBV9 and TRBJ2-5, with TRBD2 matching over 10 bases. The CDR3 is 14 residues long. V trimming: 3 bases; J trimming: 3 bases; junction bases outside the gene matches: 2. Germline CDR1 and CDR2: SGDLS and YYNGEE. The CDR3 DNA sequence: TGTGCCAGCAGCGACGGACTAGCGGAAGAGACCCAGTACTTC. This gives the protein CASSDGLAEETQYF.

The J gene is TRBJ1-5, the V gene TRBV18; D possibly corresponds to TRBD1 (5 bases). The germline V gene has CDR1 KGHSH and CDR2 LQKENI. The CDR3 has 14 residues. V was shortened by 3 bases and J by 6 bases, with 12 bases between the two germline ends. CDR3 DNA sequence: TGTGCCAGCTCACCGGGGCGCGCGGGTCAGCCCCAGCATTTT. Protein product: CASSPGRAGQPQHF. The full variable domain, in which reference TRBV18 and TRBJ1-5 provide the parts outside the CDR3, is NAGVMQNPRHLVRRRGQEARLRCSPMKGHSHVYWYRQLPEEGLKFMVYLQKENIIDESGMPKERFSAEFPKEGPSILRIQQVVRGDSAAYFCASSPGRAGQPQHFGDGTRLSIL.

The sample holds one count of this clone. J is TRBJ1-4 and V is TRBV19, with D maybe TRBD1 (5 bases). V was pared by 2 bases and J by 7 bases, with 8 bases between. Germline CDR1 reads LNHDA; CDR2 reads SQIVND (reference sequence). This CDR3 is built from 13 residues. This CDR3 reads CASSISGGEKLFF. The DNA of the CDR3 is TGTGCCAGTAGTATATCTGGGGGTGAAAAACTGTTTTTT.

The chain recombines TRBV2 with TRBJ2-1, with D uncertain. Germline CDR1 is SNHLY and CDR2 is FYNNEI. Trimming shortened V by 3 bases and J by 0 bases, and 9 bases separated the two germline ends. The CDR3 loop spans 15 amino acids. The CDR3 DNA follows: TGTGCCAGCAGTGATCGGGTGAGCTCCTACAATGAGCAGTTCTTC. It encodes CASSDRVSSYNEQFF.

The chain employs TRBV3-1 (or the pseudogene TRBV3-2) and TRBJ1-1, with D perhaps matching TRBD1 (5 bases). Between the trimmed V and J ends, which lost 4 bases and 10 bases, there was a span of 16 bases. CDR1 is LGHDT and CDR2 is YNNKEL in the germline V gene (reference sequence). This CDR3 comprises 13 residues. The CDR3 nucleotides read TGTGCCAGCAGCCCTATATACGACAGAGGAGCTTTCTTT. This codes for CASSPIYDRGAFF.

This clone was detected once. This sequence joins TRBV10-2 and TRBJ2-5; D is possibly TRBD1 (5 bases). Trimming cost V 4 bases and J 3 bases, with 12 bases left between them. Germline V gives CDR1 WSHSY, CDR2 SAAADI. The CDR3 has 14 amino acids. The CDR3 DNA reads TGCGCCAGCAGTGTGGCAGGGCGAGAAGAGACCCAGTACTTC. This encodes CASSVAGREETQYF.